Below, one T cell receptor beta chain is given with its context. Its antigen is not known. This entry is derived from a study of T-cell reconstitution after alpha-beta-depleted transplantation in children. Notes on the study in general: Newly made T cells mostly supplied T-cell counts and diversity one year after transplant.

The ends lost 0 bases at V and 6 bases at J; junction bases unmatched: 10. CDR3 size: 16 residues. Per germline, CDR1 LNHNV and CDR2 YYDKDF (reference sequence). A library of TCRbeta sequences, prepared with unique molecular identifiers, was generated. TCRdb independently ran MiXCR on the PCR reads; one entry per CDR3 protein. The sample carries roughly 790,000 distinct CDR3 sequences, 16% recorded once. The clonotype was recovered from a male patient between 5 and 17 years old who had a stem cell transplant for acute lymphoblastic leukemia, so the T cells may come from the graft donor. The sequencing here drew on PBMCs, mostly from graft donor cells, taken 360 days after TCRalphabeta/CD19-depleted stem cell transplant. V and J are TRBV15 and TRBJ2-5, with TRBD1 identical over 7 bases. This chain's CDR3 is CATSRDLYRGGKTQYF. CDR3 sequence (DNA): TGTGCCACCAGCAGAGATCTCTACAGGGGTGGAAAGACCCAGTACTTC.